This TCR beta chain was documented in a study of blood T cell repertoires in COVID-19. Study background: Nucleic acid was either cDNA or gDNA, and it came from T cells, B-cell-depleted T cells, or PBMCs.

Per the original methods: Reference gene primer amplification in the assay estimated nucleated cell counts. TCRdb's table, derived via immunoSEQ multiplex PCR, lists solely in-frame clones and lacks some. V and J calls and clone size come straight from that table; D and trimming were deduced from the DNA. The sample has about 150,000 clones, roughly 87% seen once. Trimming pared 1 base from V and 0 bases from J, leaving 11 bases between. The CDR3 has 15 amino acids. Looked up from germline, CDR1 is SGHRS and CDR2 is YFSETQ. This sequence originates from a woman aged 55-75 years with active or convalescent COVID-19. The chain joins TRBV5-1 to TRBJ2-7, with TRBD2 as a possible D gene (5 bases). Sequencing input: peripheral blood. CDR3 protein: CASSLRSGTSYEQYF. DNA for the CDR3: TGCGCCAGCAGCTTGCGGAGCGGAACCTCCTACGAGCAGTACTTC.